These T cell receptor beta chains were read from a single sample in a study of T cells in Graves' hyperthyroidism and ophthalmopathy. TCRdb processed the multiplex PCR reads anew with MiXCR; each CDR3 protein has one entry. The table has about 420,000 distinct CDR3 sequences, approximately 14% seen once. The sequencing input was blood. The receptors were gathered from a young woman with Graves' hyperthyroidism. The CDR3 runs from the conserved cysteine through the conserved F or W. Fields, in order: V gene, clone size, J gene, D gene, CDR3 protein, CDR3 DNA. D genes are given only for firm matches. Only some rows state a clone size, as once, few, many or a class for expanded clones.

TRBV6-1	-	TRBJ1-2	-	CASSLDGTYGYTF	TGTGCCAGCAGTTTGGATGGGACATATGGCTACACCTTC
TRBV7-3	few	TRBJ1-4	TRBD1	CASSTTGGEKLFF	TGTGCCAGCAGCACGACAGGGGGCGAAAAACTGTTTTTT
TRBV9	-	TRBJ2-3	-	CASSVEGLFTDTQYF	TGTGCCAGCAGCGTAGAGGGACTCTTTACAGATACGCAGTATTTT
TRBV5-8	many	TRBJ2-5	TRBD2	CASSFGGRARETQYF	TGTGCCAGCAGCTTCGGAGGGAGGGCCAGAGAGACCCAGTACTTC
TRBV10-3	-	TRBJ2-7	-	CAISEPGQTNEQYF	TGTGCCATCAGTGAGCCCGGACAGACTAACGAGCAGTACTTC
TRBV27	many	TRBJ2-2	TRBD2	CASKVEGRGVLNTGELFF	TGTGCCAGCAAGGTGGAGGGACGGGGGGTCTTAAACACCGGGGAGCTGTTTTTT
TRBV12-3/TRBV12-4	many	TRBJ1-1	TRBD1	CASQTGGNTEAFF	TGTGCCAGCCAGACAGGGGGGAACACTGAAGCTTTCTTT
TRBV6-1	-	TRBJ2-5	TRBD1	CASSRGTGDSGASQYF	TGTGCCAGCAGCCGTGGGACAGGGGACTCGGGGGCTTCCCAGTACTTC
TRBV12-3/TRBV12-4	-	TRBJ2-2	-	CASSLEGVGLFF	TGTGCCAGCAGTTTAGAAGGTGTTGGACTGTTTTTT
TRBV5-1	many	TRBJ2-3	TRBD2	CASSLGGGASTDTQYF	TGCGCCAGCAGCTTGGGCGGGGGGGCCAGCACAGATACGCAGTATTTT
TRBV11-2	many	TRBJ2-2	-	CASSLGGTSGELFF	TGTGCCAGCAGCTTAGGCGGGACGTCAGGGGAGCTGTTTTTT
TRBV27	many	TRBJ1-1	-	CASSLYQRDTEAFF	TGTGCCAGCAGTTTATACCAGAGGGACACTGAAGCTTTCTTT
TRBV7-9	few	TRBJ2-3	TRBD1	CASSETGGTDTQYF	TGTGCCAGCAGCGAGACAGGGGGCACAGATACGCAGTATTTT
TRBV9	many	TRBJ1-1	-	CASSVASGDTEAFF	TGTGCCAGCAGCGTAGCATCAGGGGACACTGAAGCTTTCTTT
TRBV2	many	TRBJ2-3	TRBD2	CASRAGLADTTQYF	TGTGCCAGCAGGGCAGGGCTAGCGGATACTACGCAGTATTTT
TRBV20-1	many	TRBJ2-5	TRBD2	CSARDAIRTSGVEETQYF	TGCAGTGCTAGAGATGCAATCCGGACTAGCGGGGTGGAGGAGACCCAGTACTTC
TRBV24-1	few	TRBJ2-2	-	CAASDPDLNTGELFF	TGTGCCGCCAGTGACCCAGACTTGAACACCGGGGAGCTGTTTTTT
TRBV18	many	TRBJ1-2	TRBD1	CASSPQQGARGYTF	TGTGCCAGCTCACCCCAACAGGGGGCGAGGGGCTACACCTTC
TRBV20-1	-	TRBJ2-1	TRBD2	CSARAELAYNEQFF	TGCAGTGCTAGAGCCGAACTAGCGTACAATGAGCAGTTCTTC
TRBV7-9	many	TRBJ2-7	-	CASSLVWPGGFGYEQYF	TGTGCCAGCAGCTTAGTTTGGCCGGGGGGCTTTGGCTACGAGCAGTACTTC
TRBV10-1	-	TRBJ2-1	TRBD2	CASSESRTSGRVHNEQFF	TGCGCCAGCAGTGAGTCGCGGACTAGCGGGAGGGTCCACAATGAGCAGTTCTTC
TRBV9	few	TRBJ2-7	TRBD1	CASSVEAGGHEQYF	TGTGCCAGCAGCGTAGAAGCAGGGGGCCACGAGCAGTACTTC
TRBV12-3/TRBV12-4	many	TRBJ2-1	-	CASSLPGSNNEQFF	TGTGCCAGCAGTCTGCCGGGATCTAACAATGAGCAGTTCTTC
TRBV4-2	-	TRBJ2-7	-	CASSQEAGLTYGPYEQYF	TGTGCCAGCAGCCAAGAAGCGGGCTTGACCTACGGGCCCTACGAGCAGTACTTC
TRBV7-6	-	TRBJ2-2	-	CASSPRGNSGTGELFF	TGTGCCAGCAGCCCCCGGGGGAACTCGGGGACCGGGGAGCTGTTTTTT
TRBV5-1	many	TRBJ2-2	-	CASSPSQRSGELFF	TGCGCCAGCAGCCCCAGCCAACGCTCCGGGGAGCTGTTTTTT
TRBV7-2	few	TRBJ1-4	-	CASSFPGHNEKLFF	TGTGCCAGCAGCTTCCCCGGACACAATGAAAAACTGTTTTTT
TRBV29-1	-	TRBJ2-2	TRBD2	CSAKPRDYNTGELFF	TGCAGCGCAAAACCCCGGGACTACAACACCGGGGAGCTGTTTTTT
TRBV20-1	many	TRBJ1-1	-	CSFKDRPNTEAFF	TGCAGCTTCAAAGACAGACCTAACACTGAAGCTTTCTTT
TRBV5-5	-	TRBJ2-5	TRBD1	CASSLGDRQRAQYF	TGTGCCAGCAGCTTAGGGGACAGGCAAAGGGCCCAGTACTTC
TRBV19	-	TRBJ2-7	TRBD1	CASSDRVYSEQYF	TGTGCCAGCTCGGACAGGGTATATAGCGAGCAGTACTTC
TRBV29-1	-	TRBJ1-3	-	CSVVKGSGNTIYF	TGCAGCGTTGTGAAGGGTTCTGGAAACACCATATATTTT
TRBV6-1	few	TRBJ1-5	-	CASQPGGQPQHF	TGTGCCAGCCAGCCGGGGGGTCAGCCCCAGCATTTT
TRBV24-1	-	TRBJ2-7	TRBD2	CATSDPGRSDEQYF	TGTGCCACCAGTGACCCCGGGAGGTCGGACGAGCAGTACTTC
TRBV4-3	few	TRBJ1-1	-	CASSQDGAGGGTEAFF	TGCGCCAGCAGCCAAGATGGAGCGGGGGGGGGCACTGAAGCTTTCTTT
TRBV28	many	TRBJ2-3	-	CASRIAVGVRSQYF	TGTGCCAGCAGAATAGCGGTCGGGGTGAGATCGCAGTATTTT
TRBV12-5	many	TRBJ2-3	-	CASGLGQASTDTQYF	TGTGCTAGTGGTTTGGGGCAGGCTAGCACAGATACGCAGTATTTT
TRBV3-1	-	TRBJ2-5	-	CASSLRQRQIQETRYF	TGTGCCAGCAGCCTAAGACAACGACAGATTCAAGAGACCCGGTACTTC
TRBV12-3/TRBV12-4	-	TRBJ2-3	TRBD2	CASTKRGGGADTQYF	TGTGCCAGCACCAAAAGGGGCGGGGGGGCAGATACGCAGTATTTT
TRBV12-3/TRBV12-4	many	TRBJ1-5	-	CASSFRRNQPQHF	TGTGCCAGCAGTTTTAGGCGCAATCAGCCCCAGCATTTT
TRBV7-4	-	TRBJ2-3	TRBD2	CASSSAEGGLAGGSDTQYF	TGTGCCAGCAGCTCAGCAGAGGGGGGACTAGCGGGGGGCTCAGATACGCAGTATTTT
TRBV24-1	few	TRBJ2-7	-	CATAGGVAYVQYF	TGTGCCACCGCCGGGGGAGTAGCCTACGTGCAGTACTTC
TRBV7-9	few	TRBJ1-4	TRBD1	CASSFSGGNEKLFF	TGTGCCAGCAGCTTTTCAGGGGGTAATGAAAAACTGTTTTTT
TRBV12-3/TRBV12-4	many	TRBJ1-6	-	CASNPGVNNSPLHF	TGTGCCAGCAATCCGGGGGTCAATAATTCACCCCTCCACTTT